This T cell receptor (beta chain) appears in the sequencing data of a study of blood T cell repertoires in COVID-19. Seattle participants joined during active infection and were tracked over time. The ends were cut back, 4 bases at V and 5 bases at J, with 9 bases in the middle. This CDR3 region has 13 residues. Germline V gene sequence: CDR1 SGHTA, CDR2 FQGNSA. Assay: immunoSEQ multiplex PCR; the TCRdb copy retains only in-frame clones and omits some. The repertoire includes about 370,000 clones, 89% of them detected once, and 3% sits in the top ten. Material: peripheral blood. This sequence joins TRBV7-2 and TRBJ1-5; D is uncertain. This TCR derives from a woman in her 30s with COVID-19, enrolled during active disease. CDR3 amino acids: CASSSLIDQPQHF. The CDR3 DNA is TGTGCCAGCAGCTCCCTAATCGATCAGCCCCAGCATTTT.